This TCR beta chain originates from a study of shared clonotypes between healthy human individuals. Across the whole study: Three CD4 naive, three CD4 memory, two CD8 naive and one CD8 memory plate were used per donor. Notes on the study in general: The represented genetic and exposure-history diversity was limited by the small number of donors. In general, naive subsets displayed greater estimated richness than memory subsets did.

For sorted subsets, approximately 200 ng DNA per replicate equaled 30,000 or so T cell genomes. Repertoires were generated with immunoSEQ multiplex PCR, while TCRdb's copy carries only in-frame clones and drops some. This sample has about 2,100,000 clones, with about 93% found just once. Worth noting for this clone: The antigen is unknown.

It was CD45RO-negative cells, positively selected for CCR7, that made up naive CD8 cells, with terminally differentiated effector memory CD45RA+ cells excluded. The CDR3 loop spans 15 amino acids. Between the trimmed V and J ends, which lost 8 bases and 2 bases, there was a span of 19 bases. Germline CDR1 and CDR2: ENHRY and SYGVKD. This receptor was taken from a young man in good health. Some clones in this sample may be carry-over from other donors' samples. The sample consisted of naive CD8+ T cells from PBMCs. The chain links TRBV10-3 to TRBJ2-7, with TRBD2 as a possible D gene (5 bases). The chain's CDR3 is CAISGADRITYEQYF. CDR3 DNA: TGTGCCATCTCCGGAGCGGACCGAATCACCTACGAGCAGTACTTC.